These 22 T cell receptor beta chains were sequenced from one sample in a study of T cell repertoires in cytomegalovirus infection. TCRdb reprocessed the reads via MiXCR and lists one record per CDR3 protein. This table has 900,000 to 950,000 distinct CDR3 sequences, 31% appearing once. No cognate antigen is known for these TCRs. The sequenced sample was cultured CD8+ T cells from PBMCs, obtained from culture after CMV antigen stimulation. All receptors derive from a human donor in good health (CMV status not recorded). Some clones in this sample may be carry-over from other donors' samples.

In its sample, this clonotype was seen a few times. The chain carries TRBV6-1 and TRBJ1-6, with D possibly TRBD1 on 5 matching bases. V gave up 7 bases and J gave up 8 bases, with 18 bases separating them. CDR3 length equals 15 residues. In germline, CDR1 is MNHNS, CDR2 SASEGT. The CDR3 coding sequence is TGTGCCAGCACCGAATGGGTGACAGTTTATTCACCCCTCCACTTT. Its protein product is CASTEWVTVYSPLHF.

This clonotype has a handful of counts. The genes are TRBV5-1 and TRBJ1-1; D remains ambiguous. Per the germline V gene, CDR1 is SGHRS and CDR2 is YFSETQ. Trimming pared 2 bases from V and 1 base from J, leaving 9 bases between. This CDR3 is built from 14 residues. The DNA of the CDR3 is TGCGCCAGCAGCTTTGGGAAGGGGAACACTGAAGCTTTCTTT. Translating gives CASSFGKGNTEAFF.

This chain uses TRBV27 with TRBJ2-7; D perhaps matches TRBD1 (5 bases). V was trimmed by 1 base and J by 3 bases, leaving 10 bases between them. CDR3 size: 14 residues. Germline-derived CDR1 and CDR2 are MNHEY and SMNVEV (reference sequence). CDR3 protein: CASSLYKGLYEQYF. The CDR3 coding sequence is TGTGCCAGCAGTTTATATAAGGGGCTCTACGAGCAGTACTTC.

This clonotype has ten or more counts. V and J are TRBV7-2 and TRBJ2-2, with D possibly TRBD1 on 5 matching bases. V was pared by 8 bases and J by 5 bases, with 12 bases between. The germline V gene has CDR1 SGHTA and CDR2 FQGNSA. This CDR3 contains 13 residues. CDR3 sequence reads: CASPQGRTGELFF. Written as DNA, the CDR3 is TGTGCCAGCCCCCAGGGCCGGACCGGGGAGCTGTTTTTT.

The genes are TRBV14 and TRBJ2-1; D is possibly TRBD1 (5 bases). The CDR3 is made up of 19 amino acids. The germline V gene encodes CDR1 SGHDN and CDR2 FVKESK. The V end was cut by 2 bases, the J end by 0 bases, with 20 bases between. The CDR3 DNA follows: TGTGCCAGCAGCCAACACAACTCAAGGGGCGGACCCTCCTACAATGAGCAGTTCTTC. Encoded protein: CASSQHNSRGGPSYNEQFF.

The chain links TRBV6-2 or TRBV6-3 to TRBJ2-3, with TRBD1 as a possible D gene (5 bases). The CDR3 extends over 14 amino acids. Germline CDR1 is MNHEY and CDR2 is SVGEGT. Deletions cut 10 bases from V and 0 bases from J, with 14 bases between. CDR3 sequence reads: CATEDTDSTDTQYF. The CDR3 bases are TGTGCCACCGAGGACACAGATAGCACAGATACGCAGTATTTT.

This clonotype was seen repeatedly, ten times or more. The V and J genes are TRBV12-3 or TRBV12-4 and TRBJ1-1, with D unclear. Trimming pared 3 bases from V and 2 bases from J, leaving 13 bases between. There are 15 residues in the CDR3. The CDR3 protein is CASSFSRPPNTEAFF. CDR3 nucleotides: TGTGCCAGCAGTTTTTCAAGACCGCCAAACACTGAAGCTTTCTTT.

The genes are TRBV29-1 and TRBJ2-7; 7 bases agree with TRBD1. CDR3 length: 12 residues. The V gene end was trimmed by 4 bases and the J gene end by 1 base; junction bases not matched to a gene: 1. Germline values: CDR1 SQVTM, CDR2 ANQGSEA. Here the CDR3 reads CSVGDSSYEQYV. The CDR3 DNA sequence: TGCAGCGTTGGGGACAGTTCCTACGAGCAGTACGTC.

This clonotype was found a few times. The V and J genes are TRBV28 and TRBJ2-7, with 8 bases that match TRBD2. The CDR3 consists of 14 residues. Trimming took 5 bases from V and 4 from J; bases not matched to a gene: 7. Per the germline V gene, CDR1 is MDHEN and CDR2 is SYDVKM. In nucleotides, the CDR3 is TGTGCCAGCAGTCCCCCGGGAGGGGGGTACGAGCAGTACGTC. Protein product: CASSPPGGGYEQYV.

This clonotype appeared a few times. The chain joins TRBV14 to TRBJ1-4; D uncertain. Between the trimmed V and J ends, which lost 1 base and 7 bases, there was a span of 16 bases. Germline assignment: CDR1 SGHDN and CDR2 FVKESK. The CDR3 totals 16 residues. The CDR3, as DNA: TGTGCCAGCAGCCAAGGATGGAACGCAGCAGGTGAAAAACTGTTTTTT. The encoded protein is CASSQGWNAAGEKLFF.

The chain recombines TRBV20-1 with TRBJ1-2; D is undetermined. This CDR3 spans 14 amino acids. The ends were cut back, 0 bases at V and 4 bases at J, with 12 bases in the middle. In germline, CDR1 is DFQATT, CDR2 SNEGSKA (reference sequence). The CDR3 sequence: CSARDPPGVYGYTF. The CDR3 region has the DNA TGCAGTGCTAGAGATCCCCCAGGTGTCTATGGCTACACCTTC.

The gene calls are TRBV4-1 and TRBJ2-2; D remains unclear. The germline V gene has CDR1 MGHRA and CDR2 YSYEKL. The CDR3 spans 16 residues. Trimming removed 0 bases at V and 3 bases at J, with 11 bases between. The CDR3 loop is CASSQEGRWDTGELFF. The CDR3 DNA reads TGCGCCAGCAGCCAAGAAGGCAGGTGGGACACCGGGGAGCTGTTTTTT.

The rearrangement links TRBV4-3 to TRBJ1-1, with no clear D. The CDR3 loop spans 16 amino acids. Looked up from germline, CDR1 is LGHNA and CDR2 is YSLEER. Trimming pared 1 base from V and 3 bases from J, leaving 15 bases between. CDR3 region: CASSQGFVGRDTEAFF. The CDR3 DNA reads TGCGCCAGCAGCCAAGGATTTGTGGGTCGGGACACTGAAGCTTTCTTT.

This clonotype was picked up one time. The chain carries TRBV7-6 and TRBJ2-3; possibly TRBD2 for D (6 bases). Germline V gene sequence: CDR1 SGHVS, CDR2 FNYEAQ. CDR3 length equals 17 residues. Trimming removed 1 base from V and 2 bases from J, with 16 bases in between. CDR3 residues: CASSLVGGAVLTDTQYF. CDR3 sequence (DNA): TGTGCCAGCAGCTTAGTGGGGGGAGCGGTCCTCACAGATACGCAGTATTTT.

The chain links TRBV7-9 to TRBJ2-1; D perhaps matches TRBD2 (6 bases). The CDR3 extends over 13 amino acids. V lost 11 bases and J lost 2, with 13 bases in between. In germline, CDR1 is SEHNR, CDR2 FQNEAQ (reference sequence). The CDR3 sequence: CADTGVPYNEQFF. CDR3 nucleotides: TGTGCCGACACGGGGGTGCCCTACAATGAGCAGTTCTTC. Based on the CDR3 plus reference TRBV7-9 and TRBJ2-1, the full variable domain is DTGVSQNPRHKITKRGQNVTFRCDPISEHNRLYWYRQTLGQGPEFLTYFQNEAQLEKSRLLSDRFSAERPKGSFSTLEIQRTEQGDSAMYLCADTGVPYNEQFFGPGTRLTVL.

The chain couples TRBV6-5 to TRBJ2-1, with 13 bases that match TRBD2. CDR3 length equals 15 residues. CDR1 and CDR2 (germline): MNHEY, SVGAGI. V was pared by 4 bases and J by 10 bases, with 7 bases of the junction left unmatched. CDR3 loop: CASSSGTSGVGEQFF. CDR3 in DNA: TGTGCCAGCAGTTCCGGGACTAGCGGGGTGGGAGAGCAGTTCTTC.

V is TRBV20-1 and J is TRBJ1-1, with D possibly being TRBD1 (6 bases). Germline CDR1 and CDR2: DFQATT and SNEGSKA (reference sequence). V was cut by 6 bases and J by 7 bases, with 12 bases left in between. This CDR3 spans 11 amino acids. CDR3 in DNA: TGCAGTGCCCCCGGACAGAATGAAGCTTTCTTT. Translated, it gives CSAPGQNEAFF.

A few counts support this clonotype. The chain has TRBV12-3 or TRBV12-4 and TRBJ2-3, with 9 positions matching TRBD1. This CDR3 has 19 residues. V was clipped by 3 bases and J by 2 bases; unmatched bases: 15. The CDR3 here is CASSFWTGAPSSATDTQYF. In nucleotides, the CDR3 is TGTGCCAGCAGTTTCTGGACAGGGGCTCCCTCAAGTGCCACAGATACGCAGTATTTT.

The V call is TRBV27, the J call TRBJ2-1, with 8 bases fitting TRBD1. The CDR3 loop spans 16 amino acids. The V gene's germline CDR1 is MNHEY and CDR2 SMNVEV (reference sequence). Trimming removed 3 bases from V and 6 bases from J; junction bases left unmatched: 10. The CDR3 nucleotides read TGTGCCAGCAGTTTCCAGTCGGACAGGGTAGGCAATGAGCAGTTCTTC. Protein sequence: CASSFQSDRVGNEQFF.

This rearrangement joins TRBV20-1 to TRBJ2-5; TRBD1 agrees at 9 bases. Germline lookup yields CDR1 DFQATT and CDR2 SNEGSKA (reference sequence). Trimming took 0 bases from V and 3 from J; bases not matched to a gene: 8. The CDR3 is 16 residues long. CDR3 DNA sequence: TGCAGTGCTAGAGATCCACAGGGGGCGCTGGAAGAGACCCAGTACTTC. Protein: CSARDPQGALEETQYF.

There are a few counts of this clonotype. The gene calls are TRBV27 and TRBJ1-2, with TRBD1 matching over 7 bases. Trimming took 6 bases from V and 5 from J; bases not matched to a gene: 9. Germline lookup yields CDR1 MNHEY and CDR2 SMNVEV (reference sequence). The CDR3 runs to 14 residues. In nucleotides, the CDR3 is TGTGCCAGCAGCCCGACAGGGACTAGTTATGGCTACACCTTC. Amino acid sequence: CASSPTGTSYGYTF.

This clonotype was counted between two and nine times. The chain recombines TRBV7-9 with TRBJ2-7; 7 bases are a match to TRBD1. CDR1 is SEHNR, CDR2 FQNEAQ, per germline (reference sequence). This CDR3 has 12 amino acids. V was pared by 7 bases and J by 2 bases, with 2 bases of the junction left unmatched. CDR3 coding DNA: TGTGCCAGCACGACAGGGCCCTACGAGCAGTACTTC. Amino acid sequence: CASTTGPYEQYF.